The 22 T cell receptor beta chains presented below share a single source sample, sequenced in a study of cytomegalovirus exposure and HLA in healthy donors. Primers: 60 Vbeta forward and 13 Jbeta reverse. The repertoire was sequenced with immunoSEQ multiplex PCR; TCRdb's copy has only in-frame clones and lacks some. Among approximately 240,000 clones listed, around 80% were seen once. Input material: PBMCs. These receptors were obtained from a woman aged 40 to 49 in good health and CMV-seropositive.

This clone was counted only a few times. The chain couples TRBV7-2 to TRBJ1-4; D is possibly TRBD1 (6 bases). The V and J ends lost 5 bases and 8 bases respectively, with 18 bases between them. This CDR3 is 15 amino acids long. Germline V gene sequence: CDR1 SGHTA, CDR2 FQGNSA. The CDR3 region is CASSHVTGQEEKLFF. DNA of the CDR3: TGTGCCAGCAGCCACGTGACAGGTCAGGAAGAAAAACTGTTTTTT.

The rearrangement uses TRBV30 and TRBJ1-1; no firm D call. CDR3 length: 14 amino acids. With 0 bases removed from V and 6 bases from J, the gap between germline ends came to 14 bases. Germline CDR1 is GTSNPN and CDR2 is SVGIG (reference sequence). The CDR3 is CAWSVGGHGAEAFF. The DNA of the CDR3 is TGTGCCTGGAGTGTTGGAGGCCACGGGGCTGAAGCTTTCTTT.

This chain uses TRBV7-6 with TRBJ2-2, with a weak D call TRBD2 (6 bases). The CDR3 covers 16 residues. Germline V lookup: CDR1 SGHVS, CDR2 FNYEAQ. Deletions cut 3 bases from V and 6 bases from J, with 17 bases between. CDR3 sequence: CASSFSAGSYSGELFF. The CDR3 coding sequence is TGTGCCAGCAGCTTTTCGGCGGGGAGTTATTCCGGGGAGCTGTTTTTT.

The V call is TRBV10-3, the J call TRBJ2-2, with TRBD1 identical over 8 bases. Trimming at V came to 0 bases and at J to 5 bases, leaving 8 bases not matched to a gene. This CDR3 has 17 residues. Germline CDR1 ENHRY, CDR2 SYGVKD. The CDR3 loop is CAISESTGGGHTGELFF. As DNA, the CDR3 is TGTGCCATCAGTGAGTCCACAGGGGGAGGTCATACCGGGGAGCTGTTTTTT.

The chain links TRBV5-1 to TRBJ2-1; D not certain. The V end was cut by 4 bases, the J end by 0 bases, with 14 bases between. This CDR3 has 16 residues. Germline assignment: CDR1 SGHRS and CDR2 YFSETQ. CDR3 loop: CASSGRLTSSYNEQFF. The CDR3 DNA sequence: TGCGCCAGCAGCGGAAGACTCACGAGCTCCTACAATGAGCAGTTCTTC.

The chain has TRBV5-1 and TRBJ1-1; 10 bases align to TRBD1. Germline CDR1 is SGHRS and CDR2 is YFSETQ. After removal of 5 bases from V and 4 bases from J, the junction contained 8 bases not matched to a gene. The CDR3 is 15 amino acids. CDR3 coding DNA: TGCGCCAGCAGTCCCGGACAGGGGGAGGGCACTGAAGCTTTCTTT. Amino acids: CASSPGQGEGTEAFF.

This rearrangement joins TRBV13 to TRBJ2-1; 8 bases are a match to TRBD2. CDR3 length: 14 residues. Germline CDR1 PRHDT, CDR2 FYEKMQ (reference sequence). V dropped 4 bases and J dropped 9; count of bases not matched to a gene: 8. CDR3 nucleotide sequence: TGTGCCAGCAGCTGGGGACTAGAGGGGGGTGAGCAGTTCTTC. As protein: CASSWGLEGGEQFF.

The chain uses TRBV9 and TRBJ1-1; weak D call: TRBD1 (5 bases). Germline CDR1 SGDLS, CDR2 YYNGEE. The V and J ends lost 4 bases and 3 bases respectively, with 13 bases between them. CDR3 length equals 14 residues. The CDR3: CASSPRWGDTEAFF. The DNA for the CDR3 is TGTGCCAGCAGCCCCCGTTGGGGGGACACTGAAGCTTTCTTT.

This chain connects TRBV19 to TRBJ2-7; TRBD1 matches at 8 bases. V lost 4 bases, J lost 2 bases, and 7 bases stayed unmatched. Germline lookup yields CDR1 LNHDA and CDR2 SQIVND (reference sequence). The CDR3 contains 15 residues. The CDR3 is CASSTMTGATYEQYF. The CDR3 nucleotides read TGTGCCAGTAGTACGATGACAGGGGCGACCTACGAGCAGTACTTC.

In its sample, this clone was seen a few times. CDR3 loop: CASSRTGTFSGNTIYF. In DNA form, the CDR3 reads TGTGCCAGCTCACGTACAGGTACCTTCTCTGGAAACACCATATATTTT. V and J are TRBV18 and TRBJ1-3, with D possibly matching TRBD1 (5 bases). The ends were cut back, 4 bases at V and 0 bases at J, with 13 bases in the middle. Germline values: CDR1 KGHSH, CDR2 LQKENI. The CDR3 has 16 residues.

The gene calls are TRBV6-5 and TRBJ2-7; D may be TRBD2 (5 bases). Trimming took off 5 bases at V and 6 bases at J, with 17 bases between the two ends. This CDR3 spans 14 amino acids. Germline V gene data show CDR1 as MNHEY and CDR2 as SVGAGI. The CDR3 sequence is CASSPGVGQSEQYF. DNA of the CDR3: TGTGCCAGCAGTCCCGGGGTGGGCCAATCCGAGCAGTACTTC.

In regard to this clone: Other DNA sequences of this sample code for an identical CDR3. The gene calls are TRBV9 and TRBJ2-7, with 8 bases fitting TRBD1. In germline, CDR1 is SGDLS, CDR2 YYNGEE. The CDR3 has 14 residues. V lost 4 bases to trimming and J lost 3 bases; unmatched junction nucleotides: 6. The CDR3 loop is CASSSGTGGYEQYF. Here the CDR3 DNA reads TGTGCCAGCAGCTCGGGGACAGGCGGCTACGAGCAGTACTTC. Combining the CDR3 with reference TRBV9 and TRBJ2-7 gives the whole variable domain DSGVTQTPKHLITATGQRVTLRCSPRSGDLSVYWYQQSLDQGLQFLIQYYNGEERAKGNILERFSAQQFPDLHSELNLSSLELGDSALYFCASSSGTGGYEQYFGPGTRLTVT.

This clone came up a few times. This sequence joins TRBV19 and TRBJ1-1; maybe TRBD1 (5 bases). V dropped 1 base and J dropped 5 bases, with 11 bases sitting between them. Germline V gives CDR1 LNHDA, CDR2 SQIVND (reference sequence). The CDR3 is 14 residues long. CDR3: CASSIVRGKTEAFF. DNA of the CDR3: TGTGCCAGTAGTATAGTGCGGGGGAAGACTGAAGCTTTCTTT.

V gene TRBV9 combines with J gene TRBJ2-3, with 7 bases matching TRBD2. Per the germline V gene, CDR1 is SGDLS and CDR2 is YYNGEE. The V segment lost 2 bases and the J segment 2 bases; nucleotides outside the gene matches: 5. The CDR3 is 15 amino acids. The CDR3 nucleotides read TGTGCCAGCAGCGTCGGGACTACTCCCACAGATACGCAGTATTTT. Residues: CASSVGTTPTDTQYF.

This sequence joins TRBV6-7 and TRBJ2-4; 9 bases line up with TRBD1. TRBV6-7 is sorted into the ORF group, with uncertain function. V shed 4 bases and J 0 bases; nucleotides not matched to a gene: 19. The CDR3 sequence is 21 residues long. CDR3 sequence reads: CASSFPESGTGTHKAKNIQYF. As DNA, the CDR3 is TGTGCCAGCAGTTTCCCCGAGTCCGGGACAGGGACACATAAAGCCAAAAACATTCAGTACTTC.

This clone has only one observation. The V gene is TRBV9, the J gene TRBJ1-5, with D maybe TRBD1 (5 bases). Trimming pared 1 base from V and 3 bases from J, leaving 11 bases between. The germline V gene encodes CDR1 SGDLS and CDR2 YYNGEE. The CDR3 has 15 amino acids. The CDR3 loop is CASSVSGLYNQPQHF. The DNA for the CDR3 is TGTGCCAGCAGCGTATCAGGGCTTTACAATCAGCCCCAGCATTTT. The full variable domain, in which reference TRBV9 and TRBJ1-5 provide the parts outside the CDR3, is DSGVTQTPKHLITATGQRVTLRCSPRSGDLSVYWYQQSLDQGLQFLIQYYNGEERAKGNILERFSAQQFPDLHSELNLSSLELGDSALYFCASSVSGLYNQPQHFGDGTRLSIL.

Comment on this clone: The junction differs from germline at one of its ends, possibly a read error. The chain links TRBV7-3 to TRBJ1-2, with no clear D. This CDR3 is 15 amino acids long. Per germline, CDR1 SGHTA and CDR2 FQGTGA. Here the CDR3 DNA reads TGTTCCAGCAGCTTAATCAGGCACGGATACTATGGCTACACCTTC. This encodes CSSSLIRHGYYGYTF.

The gene calls are TRBV4-1 and TRBJ2-5, with 9 bases fitting TRBD1. Germline V lookup: CDR1 MGHRA, CDR2 YSYEKL. The CDR3 consists of 16 residues. V was clipped by 0 bases and J by 5 bases; unmatched bases: 7. CDR3 loop: CASSQEWDRVVETQYF. The CDR3 bases are TGCGCCAGCAGCCAAGAATGGGACAGGGTCGTGGAGACCCAGTACTTC.

The genes are TRBV7-9 and TRBJ2-1; perhaps TRBD2 as D (5 bases). There are 15 residues in the CDR3. V was pared by 5 bases and J by 7 bases, with 18 bases between. The germline CDR1 and CDR2 sequences are SEHNR and FQNEAQ (reference sequence). The CDR3 DNA reads as TGTGCCAGCAGCAGCGGACTGGGAATTAAGAATGAGCAGTTCTTC. Residues: CASSSGLGIKNEQFF.

This clone has a handful of counts. This CDR3 reads CASSDPGDRGELFF. The CDR3 coding sequence is TGTGCCAGCAGTGACCCGGGAGACCGTGGGGAGCTGTTTTTT. This rearrangement joins TRBV25-1 to TRBJ2-2, with a possible D match to TRBD2 (6 bases). Per the germline V gene, CDR1 is MGHDK and CDR2 is SYGVNS. The V end was cut by 3 bases, the J end by 8 bases, with 13 bases between. The CDR3 sequence is 14 residues long. The variable domain in full, completed from reference TRBV25-1 and TRBJ2-2, reads EADIYQTPRYLVIGTGKKITLECSQTMGHDKMYWYQQDPGMELHLIHYSYGVNSTEKGDLSSESTVSRIRTEHFPLTLESARPSHTSQYLCASSDPGDRGELFFGEGSRLTVL.

V usage is TRBV15 and J usage is TRBJ1-5; D is unclear. Germline V gene lookup returns CDR1 LNHNV and CDR2 YYDKDF (reference sequence). Trimming removed 2 bases at V and 10 bases at J, with 15 bases between. The CDR3 spans 14 residues. CDR3 coding DNA: TGTGCCACCAGCAGACCCCATCAGGCCTACCCCCAGCATTTT. Its translation: CATSRPHQAYPQHF.

This clone was counted between two and nine times. The chain couples TRBV2 to TRBJ1-5; 9 bases align to TRBD1. The V and J ends lost 4 bases and 8 bases, in that order; junction bases with no gene match: 6. CDR1 and CDR2 from the germline V gene are SNHLY and FYNNEI. This CDR3 has 14 amino acids. As DNA, the CDR3 is TGTGCCAGCAGTGTAGGGGACAGGGCAAAGCCCCAGCATTTT. Residues: CASSVGDRAKPQHF.